This TCR beta chain was identified during a study of breast tumors, draining lymph nodes, adjacent tissues. Findings and limits, study-wide: Tumors had less TCR diversity than lymph nodes, more than nontumor tissue.

Points on this clonotype: What it binds is not known.

CDR3 length: 16 residues. Germline V CDR1 and CDR2: SGHNT, YENEEA. The V and J ends lost 5 bases and 6 bases, in that order; junction bases with no gene match: 11. TCRdb ran MiXCR on the multiplex PCR reads and lists one entry per CDR3 protein. The profile shows some 230,000 distinct CDR3 sequences, less than 35% of them singletons. Samples came from axillary lymph nodes draining the breast cancer. The TCR originated in a female donor with breast cancer. Some clones in this sample may be carry-over from other donors' samples. The chain combines TRBV11-3 with TRBJ2-1, with TRBD2 matching 9 bases. Sequences were obtained from axillary lymph node tissue. The CDR3 nucleotides are TGTGCCAGCAGCCCCTGGACTAGCGAAGGCTGCAATGAGCAGTTCTTC. It yields the protein CASSPWTSEGCNEQFF.